This is a list of T cell receptor beta chains from one sample in a study of cytomegalovirus exposure and HLA in healthy donors. Repertoires were generated with immunoSEQ multiplex PCR, while TCRdb's copy carries only in-frame clones and drops some. The data show over 150,000 clones, roughly 73% seen once. Sequenced: PBMCs. The receptors shown here come from a male donor in good health and CMV-seronegative. Both conserved end residues are trimmed from each CDR3. Each record gives: J gene, D gene, V gene, CDR3 protein. A D gene is named only where the DNA matches it firmly.

J gene: TRBJ1-3
D gene: -
V gene: TRBV18
CDR3 protein: ASSPPSLSGNTIY

J gene: TRBJ2-3
D gene: TRBD2
V gene: TRBV5-4
CDR3 protein: ASSSMTSGSTDTQY

J gene: TRBJ1-2
D gene: TRBD1
V gene: TRBV18
CDR3 protein: ASSPQGQGNYGYT

J gene: TRBJ2-1
D gene: TRBD1
V gene: TRBV7-8
CDR3 protein: ASSAPDRPQQF

J gene: TRBJ2-1
D gene: TRBD2
V gene: TRBV11-3
CDR3 protein: ASSPGWLAGVRSYNEQF

J gene: TRBJ2-5
D gene: -
V gene: TRBV5-1
CDR3 protein: ASSLGNSRETQY

J gene: TRBJ1-1
D gene: -
V gene: TRBV2
CDR3 protein: ASSVKETLTEAF

J gene: TRBJ1-2
D gene: -
V gene: TRBV28
CDR3 protein: ASSAGWGRGLYGYT

J gene: TRBJ2-2
D gene: TRBD2
V gene: TRBV5-8
CDR3 protein: ASSLYLAGTGELF

J gene: TRBJ2-7
D gene: TRBD2
V gene: TRBV7-2
CDR3 protein: ASSPGTLAGVQQY

J gene: TRBJ2-2
D gene: -
V gene: TRBV6-5
CDR3 protein: ASSGRGPYTGELF

J gene: TRBJ2-1
D gene: -
V gene: TRBV5-4
CDR3 protein: ASSLEAALGDEQF

J gene: TRBJ2-3
D gene: TRBD2
V gene: TRBV4-3
CDR3 protein: ASSQGPSGGTDTQY

J gene: TRBJ2-1
D gene: TRBD2
V gene: TRBV28
CDR3 protein: ASSLGGSNEQF

J gene: TRBJ2-5
D gene: -
V gene: TRBV7-2
CDR3 protein: ASRGETQY

J gene: TRBJ2-3
D gene: -
V gene: TRBV27
CDR3 protein: ASNRGSTDTQY

J gene: TRBJ1-2
D gene: -
V gene: TRBV4-1
CDR3 protein: ASSPRGAGYGYT